The entry that follows covers one T cell receptor (beta chain) sequence. Its antigen remains unidentified. Trimming left V 4 bases short and J 1 base short, with 8 bases between. The CDR3 loop spans 13 amino acids. CDR1 and CDR2 from the germline V gene are SGHTS and YDEGEE. The data originate from a study of T cell clones after liver transplantation. Study at large: Draws occurred before transplant, before withdrawal, and after complete or failed withdrawal.

Study-wide points: In two subjects, few donor cells limited the measurable donor-reactive repertoire. Rather than being deleted, graft donor-reactive T cells may have moved into the graft. A larger donor-reactive than third-party decline suggested partial antigen-specific deletion.

Clones were read by immunoSEQ multiplex PCR, and TCRdb kept only the in-frame ones, dropping some. Of about 80,000 clones in the sample, about 82% were seen once. This TCR derives from a human patient who received a liver transplant. Some T cells could come from the graft donor. The gene calls are TRBV5-8 and TRBJ2-5, with D possibly TRBD1 on 6 matching bases. This material consisted of CD4+ T cells from blood, taken just over 45 months after liver transplant. The CDR3 is CASSPDSQETQYF. CDR3 DNA sequence: TGTGCCAGCAGCCCGGACAGCCAAGAGACCCAGTACTTC.